Shown below are 20 T cell receptor beta chains from a single sample sequenced in a study of cytomegalovirus exposure and HLA in healthy donors. The primer mix had 60 Vbeta and 13 Jbeta primers. Data came from immunoSEQ multiplex PCR; TCRdb stores just in-frame clones and leaves some out. This table has 100,000 to 150,000 clones, 55% to 75% appearing once. Sequencing was done on a sample of PBMCs. These receptor sequences come from a man in his thirties or forties in good health and CMV-seropositive.

This clone has only a few counts. The chain combines TRBV5-4 with TRBJ1-3, with 9 bases lining up with TRBD1. J was trimmed by 4 bases and V by 4 bases; bases with no gene match: 6. The CDR3 loop spans 15 amino acids. CDR1 and CDR2 from the germline V gene are SGHNT and YYREEE (reference sequence). The CDR3 region is CASSPQGAEGNTIYF. The CDR3 DNA is TGTGCCAGCAGCCCACAGGGGGCGGAGGGAAACACCATATATTTT.

V and J are TRBV27 and TRBJ2-2; 8 bases line up with TRBD1. Germline-derived CDR1 and CDR2 are MNHEY and SMNVEV (reference sequence). The trim removed 4 bases at V and 7 bases at J, leaving 14 bases unmatched. There are 17 residues in the CDR3. CDR3 residues: CASSSPFRTGRIGELFF. CDR3 in DNA: TGTGCCAGCAGTTCCCCTTTCCGGACAGGGAGGATCGGGGAGCTGTTTTTT.

This clone was recorded a few times. The chain links TRBV19 to TRBJ2-2; TRBD2 aligns across 11 bases. CDR1 and CDR2 (germline): LNHDA, SQIVND (reference sequence). CDR3 length equals 15 residues. With V trimmed by 6 bases and J by 5 bases, 5 bases remained unmatched. The CDR3 spells CASSIWTSGTGELFF. The CDR3 DNA reads TGTGCCAGTAGCATCTGGACTAGCGGGACCGGGGAGCTGTTTTTT.

Only a few counts were recorded for this clone. V gene TRBV4-2 combines with J gene TRBJ2-3; 12 bases are a match to TRBD2. CDR1 is LGHNA, CDR2 YNFKEQ, per germline. Germline trimming cut 2 bases from V and 6 bases from J; bases unmatched to any gene: 6. CDR3 length: 16 residues. The chain's CDR3 is CASSQQLAGGSDTQYF. CDR3 DNA sequence: TGTGCCAGCAGCCAACAACTAGCGGGAGGAAGTGATACGCAGTATTTT.

The chain carries TRBV5-1 and TRBJ1-5, with 11 bases that match TRBD1. This CDR3 comprises 15 residues. Trimming took 9 bases from V and 2 from J; bases not matched to a gene: 7. The germline gives CDR1 SGHRS, CDR2 YFSETQ. CDR3 region: CANRDRGWGNQPQHF. DNA for the CDR3: TGCGCCAACCGGGACAGGGGGTGGGGCAATCAGCCCCAGCATTTT.

The gene calls are TRBV28 and TRBJ2-7, with a weak D call TRBD1 (6 bases). The CDR3 has 15 amino acids. From germline, CDR1 is MDHEN and CDR2 SYDVKM. The germline V and J ends were trimmed by 6 bases and 0 bases, with 15 bases remaining between them. The CDR3 sequence is CASSEATGFSYEQYF. CDR3 in DNA: TGTGCCAGCAGCGAAGCAACAGGGTTCTCCTACGAGCAGTACTTC.

This clone was detected only a few times. The gene calls are TRBV2 and TRBJ2-7; no firm D call. Germline-derived CDR1 and CDR2 are SNHLY and FYNNEI. V lost 3 bases and J lost 4, with 13 bases in between. This CDR3 has 14 residues. CDR3 DNA sequence: TGTGCCAGCAGTGAGACTTTGGTATCGTACGAGCAGTACTTC. This encodes CASSETLVSYEQYF.

This clone was observed a handful of times. The chain is built from TRBV27 and TRBJ1-5; 7 bases fit TRBD1. Germline assignment: CDR1 MNHEY and CDR2 SMNVEV (reference sequence). The CDR3 loop spans 19 amino acids. J lost 8 bases, V lost 5 bases, and 24 bases had no gene match. The CDR3 coding sequence is TGTGCCAGCAGTCCCCTATTGGGCACAGGGGAAGTTAAGATGGAGCCCCAGCATTTT. This encodes CASSPLLGTGEVKMEPQHF.

The genes are TRBV6-1 and TRBJ1-1, with D perhaps matching TRBD1 (6 bases). The CDR3 covers 13 residues. CDR1 and CDR2 from the germline V gene are MNHNS and SASEGT. Trimming removed 6 bases at V and 7 bases at J, with 15 bases between. CDR3 in amino acids: CASSLEGVGEAFF. The CDR3 DNA reads as TGTGCCAGCAGCCTAGAGGGGGTCGGTGAAGCTTTCTTT.

The chain recombines TRBV27 with TRBJ2-7, with 11 bases that match TRBD2. With V trimmed by 8 bases and J by 3 bases, 6 bases remained unmatched. The CDR3 is 14 amino acids. Germline CDR1 is MNHEY and CDR2 is SMNVEV (reference sequence). The CDR3 coding sequence is TGTGCCAGCCGGTTAGCGGGAGGGAGCTACGAGCAGTACTTC. The encoded protein is CASRLAGGSYEQYF.

The chain links TRBV10-3 to TRBJ2-3, with 7 bases identical to TRBD1. V shed 6 bases, J shed 4 bases, and the junction held 4 bases outside the gene matches. The CDR3 length is 13 residues. The V gene's germline CDR1 is ENHRY and CDR2 SYGVKD. The CDR3 nucleotides read TGTGCCATCAGCCCGGGGACAGCAGATACGCAGTATTTT. Protein sequence: CAISPGTADTQYF.

V and J are TRBV2 and TRBJ1-1; 9 bases are a match to TRBD1. This CDR3 spans 14 amino acids. Germline trimming cut 4 bases from V and 2 bases from J; bases unmatched to any gene: 2. Germline V CDR1 and CDR2: SNHLY, FYNNEI. CDR3 region: CASSAQGANTEAFF. CDR3 sequence (DNA): TGTGCCAGCAGTGCACAGGGGGCCAACACTGAAGCTTTCTTT.

This clone was recorded at least ten times. V is TRBV6-1 and J is TRBJ1-5; D remains unclear. This CDR3 comprises 13 residues. Germline CDR1 reads MNHNS; CDR2 reads SASEGT. V was cut by 1 base and J by 5 bases, with 6 bases left in between. DNA for the CDR3: TGTGCCAGCAGTGAAGGGAGTCATCAGCCCCAGCATTTT. Its translation: CASSEGSHQPQHF.

The gene calls are TRBV5-6 and TRBJ2-2, with 10 positions matching TRBD2. Germline V gene sequence: CDR1 SGHDT, CDR2 YYEEEE. The CDR3 is 17 amino acids. V shed 4 bases, J shed 4 bases, and the junction held 10 bases outside the gene matches. The DNA for the CDR3 is TGTGCCAGCAGCGCTTTTCCGGGACTAGCGCCCACCGGGGAGCTGTTTTTT. Its protein product is CASSAFPGLAPTGELFF.

This clone was observed a handful of times. The J gene is TRBJ2-7, the V gene TRBV5-1, with 7 bases aligning to TRBD1. The V segment lost 4 bases and the J segment 2 bases; nucleotides outside the gene matches: 3. The CDR3 is 13 residues long. The germline V gene encodes CDR1 SGHRS and CDR2 YFSETQ. The CDR3 DNA reads as TGCGCCAGCAGCAGACAGGGTCCCTACGAGCAGTACTTC. It encodes CASSRQGPYEQYF. The full variable domain, completed using reference TRBV5-1 and TRBJ2-7, is KAGVTQTPRYLIKTRGQQVTLSCSPISGHRSVSWYQQTPGQGLQFLFEYFSETQRNKGNFPGRFSGRQFSNSRSEMNVSTLELGDSALYLCASSRQGPYEQYFGPGTRLTVT.

The rearrangement uses TRBV7-2 and TRBJ2-7; D ambiguous. The V end lost 5 bases, the J end lost 3 bases, and 8 bases lay between the germline ends. CDR1 SGHTA and CDR2 FQGNSA come from the germline V gene. The CDR3 consists of 12 residues. CDR3 nucleotides: TGTGCCAGCAGCCCCCGGAGCTACGAGCAGTACTTC. This codes for CASSPRSYEQYF.

In this sample, this clone turned up once. The V and J genes are TRBV9 and TRBJ2-2; 8 nucleotides align to TRBD2. CDR3 length: 16 residues. J lost 1 base, V lost 4 bases, and 6 bases had no gene match. The germline V gene has CDR1 SGDLS and CDR2 YYNGEE. Here the CDR3 reads CASSSLAEGNTGELFF. The CDR3 bases are TGTGCCAGCAGCTCACTAGCGGAGGGGAACACCGGGGAGCTGTTTTTT.

The chain joins TRBV2 to TRBJ2-7; TRBD1 matches at 8 bases. J lost 0 bases, V lost 6 bases, and 7 bases had no gene match. The CDR3 totals 15 residues. CDR1 is SNHLY and CDR2 is FYNNEI in the germline V gene. The CDR3 is CASRDRVTDSYEQYF. The DNA for the CDR3 is TGTGCCAGCAGGGACAGGGTAACAGACTCCTACGAGCAGTACTTC.

This clone was seen a handful of times. The rearrangement joins TRBV7-9 to TRBJ1-1; D gene uncertain. The germline CDR1 and CDR2 sequences are SEHNR and FQNEAQ (reference sequence). Trimming removed 1 base at V and 5 bases at J, with 14 bases between. There are 15 residues in the CDR3. The CDR3 here is CASSLVKSGRTEAFF. CDR3 bases: TGTGCCAGCAGCTTAGTTAAGTCCGGTCGGACTGAAGCTTTCTTT.

This chain's CDR3 is CARSLGGRSGQHSYNEQFF. The CDR3 nucleotides are TGTGCCAGAAGCTTGGGTGGGAGGAGCGGACAACACTCCTACAATGAGCAGTTCTTC. The chain links TRBV5-3 to TRBJ2-1; D may be TRBD2 (6 bases). TRBV5-3 is annotated as an ORF whose role is uncertain. The CDR3 loop spans 19 amino acids. V shed 0 bases and J shed 0 bases, with 19 bases lying between them.